This is a list of T cell receptor beta chains from one sample in a study of blood T cell repertoires in COVID-19. The repertoire was sequenced with immunoSEQ multiplex PCR; TCRdb's copy has only in-frame clones and lacks some. The data contain more than 110,000 clones, approximately 79% of them singletons. The sequencing input was PBMCs or T cells enriched from blood (not recorded which). The receptor source for this set is a woman between 45 and 60 years old who had recovered from COVID-19. The CDR3 runs from the conserved cysteine through the conserved F or W. Each record gives: J gene, V gene, CDR3 length, clone size, CDR3 protein. Clone size is shown for a subset of rows, as once, few, many or a class of expanded clone.

J gene: TRBJ2-5; V gene: TRBV7-2; CDR3 length: 15; clone size: .; CDR3 protein: CASSSPEAGKETQYF
J gene: TRBJ1-5; V gene: TRBV30; CDR3 length: 13; clone size: .; CDR3 protein: CASAGTGSQPQHF
J gene: TRBJ2-1; V gene: TRBV28; CDR3 length: 14; clone size: .; CDR3 protein: CASRSGSRYNEQFF
J gene: TRBJ2-7; V gene: TRBV4-2; CDR3 length: 13; clone size: once; CDR3 protein: CASSQDSRNEQYF
J gene: TRBJ2-1; V gene: TRBV10-3; CDR3 length: 14; clone size: .; CDR3 protein: CAISGGSSYNEQFF
J gene: TRBJ1-4; V gene: TRBV5-1; CDR3 length: 15; clone size: .; CDR3 protein: CASSLSGWTNEKLFF
J gene: TRBJ2-3; V gene: TRBV28; CDR3 length: 16; clone size: .; CDR3 protein: CASSSGGAGHTDTQYF
J gene: TRBJ2-1; V gene: TRBV10-3; CDR3 length: 14; clone size: .; CDR3 protein: CAIRTGLADNEQFF
J gene: TRBJ2-2; V gene: TRBV7-3; CDR3 length: 17; clone size: .; CDR3 protein: CASSLRASGALSGELFF
J gene: TRBJ1-5; V gene: TRBV19; CDR3 length: 14; clone size: few; CDR3 protein: CASYQGYSNQPQHF
J gene: TRBJ1-1; V gene: TRBV6-5; CDR3 length: 13; clone size: .; CDR3 protein: CASSQQGASEAFF
J gene: TRBJ2-3; V gene: TRBV28; CDR3 length: 13; clone size: once; CDR3 protein: CASSGGSTDTQYF
J gene: TRBJ1-1; V gene: TRBV4-1; CDR3 length: 15; clone size: .; CDR3 protein: CASSQDFGLNTEAFF
J gene: TRBJ2-7; V gene: TRBV3-1/TRBV3-2; CDR3 length: 12; clone size: few; CDR3 protein: CASKAGGYEQYF
J gene: TRBJ1-2; V gene: TRBV2; CDR3 length: 14; clone size: .; CDR3 protein: CASSDAGRAYGYTF
J gene: TRBJ1-6; V gene: TRBV5-6; CDR3 length: 15; clone size: .; CDR3 protein: CASSLALWTLSPLHF
J gene: TRBJ2-4; V gene: TRBV9; CDR3 length: 15; clone size: many; CDR3 protein: CASSPRGREGNIQYF
J gene: TRBJ2-7; V gene: TRBV7-8; CDR3 length: 16; clone size: once; CDR3 protein: CASSPGLRSRSYEQYF
J gene: TRBJ2-7; V gene: TRBV4-1; CDR3 length: 13; clone size: .; CDR3 protein: CASSQVPSYEQYF
J gene: TRBJ1-6; V gene: TRBV3-1/TRBV3-2; CDR3 length: 15; clone size: .; CDR3 protein: CASSLDRSYNSPLHF
J gene: TRBJ2-5; V gene: TRBV4-2; CDR3 length: 14; clone size: .; CDR3 protein: CASSQPTQQETQYF
J gene: TRBJ2-7; V gene: TRBV3-1/TRBV3-2; CDR3 length: 12; clone size: .; CDR3 protein: CASSRTGSEQYF
J gene: TRBJ1-4; V gene: TRBV5-1; CDR3 length: 14; clone size: few; CDR3 protein: CASSSQATNEKLFF
J gene: TRBJ1-2; V gene: TRBV6-5; CDR3 length: 12; clone size: .; CDR3 protein: CASTQGQGGYTF
J gene: TRBJ1-1; V gene: TRBV7-9; CDR3 length: 14; clone size: .; CDR3 protein: CASSLTSQSAEAFF
J gene: TRBJ2-7; V gene: TRBV6-6; CDR3 length: 13; clone size: .; CDR3 protein: CASSRQKTYEQYF
J gene: TRBJ2-1; V gene: TRBV11-1; CDR3 length: 12; clone size: .; CDR3 protein: CASSLNSHEQFF
J gene: TRBJ2-2; V gene: TRBV4-1; CDR3 length: 13; clone size: .; CDR3 protein: CASSYSGSGELFF
J gene: TRBJ2-5; V gene: TRBV28; CDR3 length: 13; clone size: .; CDR3 protein: CASSLIRWETQYF
J gene: TRBJ1-6; V gene: TRBV9; CDR3 length: 13; clone size: .; CDR3 protein: CASSVGSNSPLHF
J gene: TRBJ1-1; V gene: TRBV28; CDR3 length: 15; clone size: .; CDR3 protein: CASSLRGIRDTEAFF
J gene: TRBJ2-7; V gene: TRBV18; CDR3 length: 15; clone size: .; CDR3 protein: CASSPGLAGSYEQYF
J gene: TRBJ2-2; V gene: TRBV9; CDR3 length: 16; clone size: .; CDR3 protein: CASSPNRGEDTGELFF
J gene: TRBJ1-3; V gene: TRBV5-6; CDR3 length: 13; clone size: .; CDR3 protein: CASSLAGGNTIYF
J gene: TRBJ2-7; V gene: TRBV7-6; CDR3 length: 18; clone size: .; CDR3 protein: CASSSLAWTSGDSYEQYF
J gene: TRBJ1-2; V gene: TRBV28; CDR3 length: 13; clone size: .; CDR3 protein: CASSTRPGGGYTF
J gene: TRBJ2-5; V gene: TRBV6-2/TRBV6-3; CDR3 length: 16; clone size: .; CDR3 protein: CASSWGGGGHQETQYF
J gene: TRBJ2-1; V gene: TRBV24-1; CDR3 length: 16; clone size: few; CDR3 protein: CATSENRAPAYNEQFF
J gene: TRBJ1-6; V gene: TRBV9; CDR3 length: 15; clone size: few; CDR3 protein: CASSSARNYNSPLHF
J gene: TRBJ1-1; V gene: TRBV6-5; CDR3 length: 13; clone size: few; CDR3 protein: CATYPGQGSPAFF
J gene: TRBJ2-1; V gene: TRBV4-1; CDR3 length: 18; clone size: .; CDR3 protein: CASSQDLGLAGGQGEQFF
J gene: TRBJ1-2; V gene: TRBV6-5; CDR3 length: 12; clone size: .; CDR3 protein: CASRRSNYGYTF
J gene: TRBJ2-1; V gene: TRBV7-8; CDR3 length: 16; clone size: .; CDR3 protein: CASSPIEGTGYNEQFF
J gene: TRBJ2-7; V gene: TRBV12-3/TRBV12-4; CDR3 length: 13; clone size: .; CDR3 protein: CASSLRGTYEQYF
J gene: TRBJ1-5; V gene: TRBV10-2; CDR3 length: 15; clone size: .; CDR3 protein: CASREGQGVRQPQHF
J gene: TRBJ2-1; V gene: TRBV11-2; CDR3 length: 15; clone size: .; CDR3 protein: CASSQRGDPYNEQFF
J gene: TRBJ2-5; V gene: TRBV27; CDR3 length: 13; clone size: .; CDR3 protein: CASSLRGQETQYF
J gene: TRBJ2-7; V gene: TRBV10-1; CDR3 length: 14; clone size: .; CDR3 protein: CASSERQPFSEQYF
J gene: TRBJ2-6; V gene: TRBV5-1; CDR3 length: 15; clone size: .; CDR3 protein: CASSDGRVVANVLTF
J gene: TRBJ2-1; V gene: TRBV5-4; CDR3 length: 17; clone size: .; CDR3 protein: CASSLVWTSGGYNEQFF
J gene: TRBJ1-4; V gene: TRBV3-1/TRBV3-2; CDR3 length: 16; clone size: .; CDR3 protein: CASSQSPGTGGEKLFF
J gene: TRBJ2-7; V gene: TRBV28; CDR3 length: 11; clone size: .; CDR3 protein: CASGNRYEQYF
J gene: TRBJ1-5; V gene: TRBV2; CDR3 length: 17; clone size: .; CDR3 protein: CASSESLSLPRNQPQHF
J gene: TRBJ1-5; V gene: TRBV27; CDR3 length: 14; clone size: .; CDR3 protein: CASSGQGVHQPQHF
J gene: TRBJ1-1; V gene: TRBV7-9; CDR3 length: 14; clone size: .; CDR3 protein: CASSLATGDTEAFF
J gene: TRBJ2-3; V gene: TRBV7-9; CDR3 length: 14; clone size: once; CDR3 protein: CASSYRDRADTQYF
J gene: TRBJ2-5; V gene: TRBV7-7; CDR3 length: 15; clone size: .; CDR3 protein: CASSKWGEYQETQYF
J gene: TRBJ2-1; V gene: TRBV25-1; CDR3 length: 15; clone size: .; CDR3 protein: CASSRGLASYNEQFF
J gene: TRBJ1-1; V gene: TRBV10-3; CDR3 length: 14; clone size: .; CDR3 protein: CATTGGLQNTEAFF